The 26 T cell receptor beta chains below were found in one sample sequenced in a study of post-analysis software for immune sequencing data. Study-level findings and limits: With TRBV5-6, TRBV5-1 and TRBV20-1 included, about five TRBV segments were more frequent in patients than in controls.

Built from TCR beta cDNA, the libraries had unique molecular identifiers in them. TCRdb analysed the PCR reads with MiXCR anew, one entry per CDR3 protein. Of some 890,000 distinct CDR3 sequences in the sample, roughly 50% were seen once. These receptors have no identified antigens. The source material was blood. These receptors were obtained from a girl aged 5-17 years with multiple sclerosis.

The chain recombines TRBV5-1 with TRBJ2-5; the D gene is possibly TRBD2 (6 bases). Germline V gene data show CDR1 as SGHRS and CDR2 as YFSETQ. V was clipped by 0 bases and J by 4 bases, with 10 bases between them. There are 14 residues in the CDR3. The CDR3 region is CASSLGEVIETQYF. CDR3 nucleotides: TGCGCCAGCAGCTTGGGGGAGGTAATAGAGACCCAGTACTTC.

This rearrangement joins TRBV29-1 to TRBJ2-2, with TRBD2 identical over 8 bases. The CDR3 extends over 15 amino acids. CDR1 and CDR2 (germline): SQVTM, ANQGSEA. The junction had 7 bases not matched to a gene; V was cut back by 3 bases and J by 4 bases. CDR3 DNA: TGCAGCGTTGAGACGGCGGGGGGACCCACCGGGGAGCTGTTTTTT. Translating it yields CSVETAGGPTGELFF.

This clonotype was seen once. V and J are TRBV10-2 and TRBJ2-5; tentative D call: TRBD2 (5 bases). The CDR3 extends over 16 amino acids. Germline CDR1 reads WSHSY; CDR2 reads SAAADI. The V gene lost 0 bases and the J gene lost 4 bases, with 15 bases spanning the gap. The CDR3 region has the DNA TGCGCCAGCAGTGAGTCGAAAGGACTCCGGATAGAGACCCAGTACTTC. It is translated as CASSESKGLRIETQYF.

The chain joins TRBV5-1 to TRBJ2-5, with D tentatively TRBD1 (6 bases). The CDR3 runs to 14 residues. Germline V gene lookup returns CDR1 SGHRS and CDR2 YFSETQ. The ends were cut back, 4 bases at V and 2 bases at J, with 12 bases in the middle. CDR3 in amino acids: CASSENRVQETQYF. The CDR3 nucleotides are TGCGCCAGCAGCGAAAACAGGGTTCAAGAGACCCAGTACTTC.

The chain recombines TRBV10-3 with TRBJ1-2, with a possible D match to TRBD1 (5 bases). Germline loops: CDR1 ENHRY, CDR2 SYGVKD. CDR3 length equals 12 residues. V was pared by 6 bases and J by 8 bases, with 13 bases between. DNA for the CDR3: TGTGCCATCAGACAGGAGTTGGGGGGCTACACCTTC. This codes for CAIRQELGGYTF.

The rearrangement links TRBV5-1 to TRBJ1-5, with 12 bases matching TRBD1. J gave up 2 bases and V 4 bases, and 7 bases lay outside the gene matches. This CDR3 has 17 residues. Germline-derived CDR1 and CDR2 are SGHRS and YFSETQ. CDR3 sequence: CASSPGQGAGGNQPQHF. CDR3 nucleotides: TGCGCCAGCAGCCCGGGACAGGGGGCGGGAGGCAATCAGCCCCAGCATTTT.

This clonotype has just a few counts. The chain uses TRBV10-3 and TRBJ2-7; D remains ambiguous. V shed 8 bases and J shed 2 bases, with 13 bases lying between them. The CDR3 has 13 amino acids. From germline, CDR1 is ENHRY and CDR2 SYGVKD. The CDR3 is CAIGHTRPYEQYF. The DNA of the CDR3 is TGTGCCATCGGCCACACACGACCCTACGAGCAGTACTTC.

V is TRBV2 and J is TRBJ2-6, with D possibly being TRBD2 (5 bases). Trimming pared 6 bases from V and 2 bases from J, leaving 8 bases between. Germline V gene lookup returns CDR1 SNHLY and CDR2 FYNNEI. This CDR3 is 14 amino acids long. The CDR3 reads CASREATGANVLTF. The CDR3, as DNA: TGTGCCAGCAGGGAGGCTACTGGGGCCAACGTCCTGACTTTC. Full variable domain (missing parts from reference TRBV2 and TRBJ2-6): EPEVTQTPSHQVTQMGQEVILRCVPISNHLYFYWYRQILGQKVEFLVSFYNNEISEKSEIFDDQFSVERPDGSNFTLKIRSTKLEDSAMYFCASREATGANVLTFGAGSRLTVL.

Concerning this clonotype: As the CDR3 is not closed by the conserved phenylalanine or tryptophan, this likely results from a read error. The DNA of the CDR3 is TGTGCCACCAGTGACCCGACTAGCGGGAGGACCAATGAGCAGTTCGTC. Its translation: CATSDPTSGRTNEQFV. The V and J genes are TRBV24-1 and TRBJ2-1; the match to TRBD2 covers 13 bases. The CDR3 extends over 16 amino acids. V trimming: 4 bases; J trimming: 6 bases; junction bases outside the gene matches: 5. Germline values: CDR1 KGHDR, CDR2 SFDVKD.

The chain uses TRBV11-2 and TRBJ2-5, with 7 bases identical to TRBD2. CDR1 SGHAT and CDR2 FQNNGV come from the germline V gene. CDR3 length: 14 residues. The ends lost 5 bases at V and 1 base at J; junction bases unmatched: 4. The CDR3 DNA is TGTGCCAGCAGCACAAGGACTAGCCAAGAGACCCAGTACTTC. This gives the protein CASSTRTSQETQYF.

The V call is TRBV7-2, the J call TRBJ1-5; TRBD1 matches at 9 bases. With V trimmed by 1 base and J by 12 bases, 16 bases remained unmatched. The CDR3 runs to 17 residues. Per the germline V gene, CDR1 is SGHTA and CDR2 is FQGNSA. CDR3 in amino acids: CASSLGGTGSSIWFQHF. CDR3 coding DNA: TGTGCCAGCAGCTTAGGGGGGACAGGGTCATCGATCTGGTTCCAGCATTTT.

CDR3 residues: CASRDGHLLYGYTF. Here the CDR3 DNA reads TGTGCCAGCAGAGATGGACACTTACTCTATGGCTACACCTTC. This sequence joins TRBV12-3 or TRBV12-4 and TRBJ1-2, with a possible D match to TRBD1 (5 bases). CDR3 length: 14 residues. Trimming cost V 6 bases and J 4 bases, with 15 bases left between them.

The rearrangement uses TRBV28 and TRBJ2-2, with D possibly matching TRBD2 (6 bases). Germline V gives CDR1 MDHEN, CDR2 SYDVKM. V was clipped by 5 bases and J by 2 bases, with 18 bases between them. The CDR3 length is 17 residues. In DNA form, the CDR3 reads TGTGCCAGCAGTCCCCTCGGGGGTAGTAGTAACACCGGGGAGCTGTTTTTT. Its translation is CASSPLGGSSNTGELFF.

The chain has TRBV12-3 or TRBV12-4 and TRBJ2-7, with a tentative D call TRBD2 (5 bases). The CDR3 contains 15 residues. The V and J ends lost 1 base and 2 bases respectively, with 12 bases between them. This CDR3 is CASSLGAGSPYEQYF. CDR3 nucleotide sequence: TGTGCCAGCAGTTTAGGTGCGGGCTCGCCCTACGAGCAGTACTTC.

This clonotype was detected a few times. V is TRBV5-1 and J is TRBJ2-4; D unresolved. Judging by the DNA end, TRBJ2-7 fits better; the J call may be wrong. The length of the CDR3 is 14 residues. Per the germline V gene, CDR1 is SGHRS and CDR2 is YFSETQ. CDR3 loop: CASSLGGISHEQYF. For the CDR3, the DNA is TGCGCCAGCAGCTTGGGCGGAATTAGCCACGAGCAGTACTTC.

The chain recombines TRBV20-1 with TRBJ2-7; D is unclear. Germline CDR1 is DFQATT and CDR2 is SNEGSKA (reference sequence). This CDR3 comprises 12 residues. The CDR3 sequence: CSQEVGSYEQYF. The CDR3 DNA is TGCAGCCAAGAGGTAGGCTCCTACGAGCAGTACTTC.

The rearrangement joins TRBV20-1 to TRBJ2-6, with D uncertain. Trimming shortened V by 2 bases and J by 2 bases, and 7 bases separated the two germline ends. The germline gives CDR1 DFQATT, CDR2 SNEGSKA (reference sequence). The CDR3 length is 14 residues. CDR3 sequence (DNA): TGCAGTGCTAGATTGGGGACTGGGGCCAACGTCCTGACTTTC. This sequence encodes CSARLGTGANVLTF.

This clonotype was seen a handful of times. The J gene is TRBJ2-5, the V gene TRBV5-1; D gene ambiguous. This CDR3 is built from 14 residues. Germline CDR1 is SGHRS and CDR2 is YFSETQ. Between the trimmed V and J ends, which lost 4 bases and 2 bases, there was a span of 12 bases. CDR3 DNA sequence: TGCGCCAGCAGCCCGGGCGCGGTACAAGAGACCCAGTACTTC. It translates to CASSPGAVQETQYF.

This clonotype has just a few counts. The gene calls are TRBV9 and TRBJ1-2; D may be TRBD1 (6 bases). This CDR3 region has 14 residues. Trimming shortened V by 2 bases and J by 4 bases, and 12 bases separated the two germline ends. Looked up from germline, CDR1 is SGDLS and CDR2 is YYNGEE. The CDR3 DNA sequence: TGTGCCAGCAGCGTCGGGGGCACCTTCTATGGCTACACCTTC. Translating it yields CASSVGGTFYGYTF. The variable domain in full, completed from reference TRBV9 and TRBJ1-2, reads DSGVTQTPKHLITATGQRVTLRCSPRSGDLSVYWYQQSLDQGLQFLIQYYNGEERAKGNILERFSAQQFPDLHSELNLSSLELGDSALYFCASSVGGTFYGYTFGSGTRLTVV.

Only a few counts were recorded for this clonotype. V gene TRBV7-3 combines with J gene TRBJ1-2, with D unresolved. Trimming left V 5 bases short and J 2 bases short, with 15 bases between. In germline, CDR1 is SGHTA, CDR2 FQGTGA. The CDR3 consists of 15 residues. CDR3 DNA sequence: TGTGCCAGCAGCCCCTCATTTTCACCAAACTATGGCTACACCTTC. This encodes CASSPSFSPNYGYTF.

This clonotype was counted only a few times. CDR3 bases: TGTGCCAGCAGCAGGACTAGAGATGAGCAGTTCTTC. It codes for CASSRTRDEQFF. This rearrangement joins TRBV12-3 or TRBV12-4 to TRBJ2-1, with 7 bases lining up with TRBD2. CDR3 length: 12 residues. The V and J ends lost 6 bases and 8 bases, in that order; junction bases with no gene match: 4.

This clonotype has more than one count but fewer than ten. This chain uses TRBV6-6 with TRBJ2-7; no reliable D call. From germline, CDR1 is MNHNY and CDR2 SVGAGI (reference sequence). V shed 4 bases and J shed 5 bases, with 12 bases lying between them. The CDR3 is made up of 13 amino acids. The DNA for the CDR3 is TGTGCCAGCAGTTGGGCTAACTTTGACGAGCAGTACTTC. The encoded protein is CASSWANFDEQYF.

This CDR3 is CASSQDGTGGGYTF. CDR3 DNA: TGTGCCAGCAGCCAAGATGGAACAGGGGGGGGCTACACCTTC. The chain combines TRBV3-1 with TRBJ1-2, with 8 nucleotides matching TRBD1. V was clipped by 0 bases and J by 8 bases; unmatched bases: 5. The CDR3 contains 14 residues. CDR1 and CDR2 from the germline V gene are LGHDT and YNNKEL (reference sequence).

This clonotype was picked up a small number of times. This chain links TRBV29-1 with TRBJ2-7; D not certain. V was cut by 3 bases and J by 6 bases, with 12 bases left in between. This CDR3 has 12 residues. Germline V CDR1 and CDR2: SQVTM, ANQGSEA. The CDR3 bases are TGCAGCGTTGACGCGTCCAGTTCCGAGCAGTACTTC. Protein product: CSVDASSSEQYF.

CDR3 amino acids: CSAITGGYGYTF. In DNA form, the CDR3 reads TGCAGCGCAATTACAGGGGGCTATGGCTACACCTTC. The chain is built from TRBV29-1 and TRBJ1-2; 8 nucleotides line up with TRBD1. With 7 bases clipped from V and 4 bases from J, the junction kept 5 bases outside the gene matches. Looked up from germline, CDR1 is SQVTM and CDR2 is ANQGSEA. The CDR3 extends over 12 amino acids.

This chain uses TRBV29-1 with TRBJ2-7; D ambiguous. Near its end, the DNA agrees better with TRBJ2-5, so the J call may be wrong. The germline V gene has CDR1 SQVTM and CDR2 ANQGSEA. CDR3 length equals 13 residues. The CDR3 coding sequence is TGCAGCGTTGCTGGGATGTACCAAGAGACCCAGTACTTC. Residues: CSVAGMYQETQYF.